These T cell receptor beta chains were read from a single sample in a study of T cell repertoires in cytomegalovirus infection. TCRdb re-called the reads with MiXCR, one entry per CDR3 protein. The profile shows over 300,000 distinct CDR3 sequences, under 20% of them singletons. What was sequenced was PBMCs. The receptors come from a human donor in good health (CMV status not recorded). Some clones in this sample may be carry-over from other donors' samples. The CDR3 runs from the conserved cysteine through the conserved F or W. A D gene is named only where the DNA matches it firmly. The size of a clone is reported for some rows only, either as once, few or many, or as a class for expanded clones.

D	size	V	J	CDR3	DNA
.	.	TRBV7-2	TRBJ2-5	CASSLAPIAETQYF	TGTGCCAGCAGCTTAGCCCCTATTGCAGAGACCCAGTACTTC
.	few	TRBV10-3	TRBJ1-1	CAISQFENTEAFF	TGTGCCATCAGCCAGTTCGAAAACACTGAAGCTTTCTTT
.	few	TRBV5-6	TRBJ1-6	CASSPIRDTHNSPLHF	TGTGCCAGCAGCCCGATCCGGGACACCCATAATTCACCCCTCCACTTT
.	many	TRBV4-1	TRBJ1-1	CASSQSRARGDGQAFF	TGCGCCAGCAGCCAATCCCGGGCCCGAGGGGACGGCCAAGCTTTCTTT
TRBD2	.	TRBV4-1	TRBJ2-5	CASSQGVAGVQETQYF	TGCGCCAGCAGCCAAGGGGTAGCGGGAGTCCAAGAGACCCAGTACTTC
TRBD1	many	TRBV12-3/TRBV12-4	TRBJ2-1	CASTGTGNSNEQFF	TGTGCCAGCACCGGGACAGGGAATTCAAATGAGCAGTTCTTC
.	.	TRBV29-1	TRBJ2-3	CSVFMGADTQYF	TGCAGCGTTTTTATGGGGGCAGATACGCAGTATTTT
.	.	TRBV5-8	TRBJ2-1	CASSPAPGLNEQFF	TGTGCCAGCAGCCCGGCGCCAGGGCTCAATGAGCAGTTCTTC
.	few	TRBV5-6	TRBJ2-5	CASSPGHVQETQYF	TGTGCCAGCAGCCCTGGACATGTCCAAGAGACCCAGTACTTC
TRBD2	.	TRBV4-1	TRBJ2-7	CASSQVYVAGISGGPFVERYF	TGCGCCAGCAGCCAAGTCTATGTGGCGGGAATTAGCGGGGGCCCCTTTGTGGAGCGGTACTTC
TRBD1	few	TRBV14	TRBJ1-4	CASSQRDSAVFF	TGTGCCAGCAGCCAACGGGACAGCGCGGTTTTTTTT
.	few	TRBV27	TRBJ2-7	CASSLRPMDEQYF	TGTGCCAGCAGTTTACGACCCATGGACGAGCAGTACTTC
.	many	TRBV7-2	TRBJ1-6	CASSFAASPLHF	TGTGCCAGCAGCTTCGCAGCTTCACCCCTCCACTTT
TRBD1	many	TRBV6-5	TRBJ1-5	CASSYSMVAGGQPQHF	TGTGCCAGCAGTTACTCGATGGTGGCAGGGGGACAGCCCCAGCATTTT
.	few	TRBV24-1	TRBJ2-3	CATSDQARTTDTQYF	TGTGCCACCAGTGACCAAGCAAGGACCACAGATACGCAGTATTTT
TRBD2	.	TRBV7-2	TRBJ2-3	CASSPPGLAGPTDTQYF	TGTGCCAGCAGCCCTCCGGGACTAGCGGGGCCCACAGATACGCAGTATTTT
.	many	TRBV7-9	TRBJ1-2	CASRREGKYGYTF	TGTGCCAGCAGACGAGAGGGGAAGTATGGCTACACCTTC
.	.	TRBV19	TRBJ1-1	CASSISLIGTEAFF	TGTGCCAGTAGTATCTCTCTGATCGGCACTGAAGCTTTCTTT
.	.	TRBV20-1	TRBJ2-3	CSASLTSTDTQYF	TGCAGTGCTAGTCTGACCAGCACAGATACGCAGTATTTT
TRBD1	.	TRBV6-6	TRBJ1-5	CAVGTGGWQPQHF	TGTGCCGTCGGGACAGGGGGCTGGCAGCCCCAGCATTTT
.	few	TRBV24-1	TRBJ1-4	CATSDTGGANEKLFF	TGTGCCACCAGTGATACGGGGGGGGCTAATGAAAAACTGTTTTTT
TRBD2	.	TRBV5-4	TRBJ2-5	CASSLGSSGETQYF	TGTGCCAGCAGCTTGGGTTCTAGCGGAGAGACCCAGTACTTC
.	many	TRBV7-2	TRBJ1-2	CASSLRTENYGYTF	TGTGCCAGCAGCTTAAGAACAGAAAACTATGGCTACACCTTC
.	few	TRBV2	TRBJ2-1	CASSVWTVNNEQFF	TGTGCCAGCAGTGTTTGGACAGTAAACAATGAGCAGTTCTTC
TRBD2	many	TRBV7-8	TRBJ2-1	CASSLLKASGGNNEQFF	TGTGCCAGCAGCTTATTAAAGGCTAGCGGGGGGAACAATGAGCAGTTCTTC
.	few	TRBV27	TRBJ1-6	CASSPDGWGNSPLHF	TGTGCCAGCAGTCCGGACGGATGGGGGAATTCACCCCTCCACTTT
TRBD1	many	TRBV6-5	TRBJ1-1	CASITRRGLNTEAFF	TGTGCCAGCATTACCCGCAGGGGGTTGAACACTGAAGCTTTCTTT
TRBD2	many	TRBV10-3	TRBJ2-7	CAIQTSGVDEQYF	TGTGCCATTCAGACTAGCGGGGTTGACGAGCAGTACTTC
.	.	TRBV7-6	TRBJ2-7	CASSLYRNSYEQYF	TGTGCCAGCAGCTTATACAGAAATTCCTACGAGCAGTACTTC
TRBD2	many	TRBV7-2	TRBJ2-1	CASSHGTSGYNEQFF	TGTGCCAGCAGCCACGGGACTAGCGGCTACAATGAGCAGTTCTTC
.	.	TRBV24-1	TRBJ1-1	CATSDTSGTASSYTEAFF	TGTGCCACCAGTGACACCTCGGGGACCGCAAGTTCCTACACTGAAGCTTTCTTT
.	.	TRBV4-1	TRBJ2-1	CASSQGGTEEYNEQFF	TGCGCCAGCAGCCAAGGCGGGACAGAGGAGTACAATGAGCAGTTCTTC
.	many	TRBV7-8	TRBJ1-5	CASSLGDRPQHF	TGTGCCAGCAGCTTAGGAGACAGGCCCCAGCATTTT
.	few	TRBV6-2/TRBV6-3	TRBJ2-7	CASSYSITSFLSYEQYF	TGTGCCAGCAGTTACTCGATCACGAGCTTCCTCTCCTACGAGCAGTACTTC
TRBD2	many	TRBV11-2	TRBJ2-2	CASSSRLTSGLNTGELFF	TGTGCCAGCAGCTCCCGATTGACTAGCGGGTTAAACACCGGGGAGCTGTTTTTT
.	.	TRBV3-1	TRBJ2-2	CASSQGPNTGELFF	TGTGCCAGCAGCCAAGGCCCGAACACCGGGGAGCTGTTTTTT
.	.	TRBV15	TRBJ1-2	CATSRDTGGRGYTF	TGTGCCACCAGCAGAGATACGGGGGGCCGTGGCTACACCTTC
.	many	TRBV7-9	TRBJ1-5	CASSSAEYRNQPQHF	TGTGCCAGCAGCTCCGCGGAGTATCGCAATCAGCCCCAGCATTTT
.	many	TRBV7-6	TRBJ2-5	CASSRDQRETQYF	TGTGCCAGCAGCCGGGACCAGCGGGAGACCCAGTACTTC
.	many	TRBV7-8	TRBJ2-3	CASSLAATAGAFTDTQYF	TGTGCCAGCAGCTTAGCGGCTACGGCGGGGGCGTTCACAGATACGCAGTATTTT
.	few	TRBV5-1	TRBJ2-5	CASSLGGQVDQETQYF	TGCGCCAGCAGCTTGGGGGGGCAGGTCGACCAAGAGACCCAGTACTTC
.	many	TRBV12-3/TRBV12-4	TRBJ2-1	CASSFAGALYNEQFF	TGTGCCAGCAGTTTTGCAGGGGCCCTCTACAATGAGCAGTTCTTC
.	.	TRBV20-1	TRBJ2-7	CSARGDSFYEQYF	TGCAGTGCCAGAGGGGACTCCTTCTACGAGCAGTACTTC
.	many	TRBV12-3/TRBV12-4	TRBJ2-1	CASSLPHEQFF	TGTGCCAGCAGTTTACCCCATGAGCAGTTCTTC
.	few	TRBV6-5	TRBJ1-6	CASSRGESLHF	TGTGCCAGCAGTAGGGGGGAATCCCTCCACTTT
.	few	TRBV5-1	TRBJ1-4	CASSSDRNNEKLFF	TGCGCCAGCAGCTCTGACAGAAATAATGAAAAACTGTTTTTT
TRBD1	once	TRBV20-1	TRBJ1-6	CSARDADRGNSPLHF	TGCAGTGCTAGAGATGCTGACAGGGGGAATTCACCCCTCCACTTT
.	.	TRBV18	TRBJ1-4	CASSPDWGPSNEKLFF	TGTGCCAGCTCACCAGATTGGGGGCCCTCTAATGAAAAACTGTTTTTT
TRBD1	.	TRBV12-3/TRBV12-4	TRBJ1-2	CASRRQGLWDGYTF	TGTGCCAGCAGAAGACAGGGATTGTGGGATGGCTACACCTTC
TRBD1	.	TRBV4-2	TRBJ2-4	CASSQSTPTGALAKNIQYF	TGTGCCAGCAGCCAAAGCACACCCACAGGGGCGCTAGCCAAAAACATTCAGTACTTC
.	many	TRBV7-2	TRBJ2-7	CASSLTRVYEQYF	TGTGCCAGCAGCTTAACAAGGGTCTACGAGCAGTACTTC
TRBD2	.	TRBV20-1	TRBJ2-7	CSARGGGLAGGEFYEQYF	TGCAGTGCTCGAGGAGGGGGACTAGCGGGGGGCGAATTTTACGAGCAGTACTTC
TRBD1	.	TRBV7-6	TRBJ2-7	CASSPRTGSNEQYF	TGTGCCAGCAGTCCTAGGACAGGGAGTAACGAGCAGTACTTC
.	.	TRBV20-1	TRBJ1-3	CSATVSPLSSGNTIYF	TGCAGTGCTACGGTGTCCCCCCTCAGCTCTGGAAACACCATATATTTT
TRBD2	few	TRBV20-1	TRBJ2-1	CSASSGGGGVNEQFF	TGCAGTGCTAGTTCGGGGGGGGGCGGTGTGAATGAGCAGTTCTTC
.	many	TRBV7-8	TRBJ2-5	CASSLVGGVARETQYF	TGTGCCAGCAGCTTAGTGGGCGGGGTAGCTCGGGAGACCCAGTACTTC
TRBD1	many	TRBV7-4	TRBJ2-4	CASSWTGPRAKNIQYF	TGTGCCAGCAGCTGGACAGGGCCAAGAGCCAAAAACATTCAGTACTTC
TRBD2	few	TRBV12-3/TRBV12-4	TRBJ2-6	CASSLGGGSGANVLTF	TGTGCCAGCAGTTTGGGGGGGGGCTCTGGGGCCAACGTCCTGACTTTC
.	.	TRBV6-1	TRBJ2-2	CASRQIYTGELFF	TGTGCCAGCCGACAGATATACACCGGGGAGCTGTTTTTT